This TCR beta chain comes out of a study of CD8 T cells in Susac syndrome. The CDR3 totals 17 residues. After removal of 3 bases from V and 2 bases from J, the junction contained 10 bases not matched to a gene. Germline V gives CDR1 MNHEY, CDR2 SVGEGT. Relapsing-remitting disease, either stable or active, was present in the multiple sclerosis controls, who were treatment-naive patients. Negative isolation yielded the CD8+ and CD4+ T cells, while FACS enriched the TEMRA cells. RNA amounts of about 0.45 to 1 ug underwent reverse transcription with random hexamers. A multiplex approach, immunoSEQ multiplex PCR, amplified TCR beta CDR3 across 54 Vbeta and 13 Jbeta. MiXCR, applied by TCRdb to the immunoSEQ multiplex PCR reads, yields one record per CDR3 protein. The sample carries approximately 160,000 distinct CDR3 sequences, around 93% recorded once.

The sequence came from a human donor with multiple sclerosis. The chain employs TRBV6-2 or TRBV6-3 and TRBJ2-1, with 7 bases that match TRBD2. Input material: CD4+ T cells from PBMCs. CDR3 sequence reads: CASSYPTTGLTYNEQFF. The CDR3 coding sequence is TGTGCCAGCAGTTATCCCACCACGGGACTAACCTACAATGAGCAGTTCTTC.